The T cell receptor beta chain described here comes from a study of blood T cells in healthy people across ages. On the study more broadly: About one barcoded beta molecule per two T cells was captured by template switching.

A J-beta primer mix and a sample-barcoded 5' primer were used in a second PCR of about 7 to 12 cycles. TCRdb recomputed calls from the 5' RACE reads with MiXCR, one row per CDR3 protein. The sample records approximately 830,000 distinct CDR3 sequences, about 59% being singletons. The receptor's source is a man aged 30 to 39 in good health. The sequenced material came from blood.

The CDR3 loop is CASGSDQSSYEQYF. CDR3 sequence (DNA): TGTGCCAGCGGGAGTGACCAAAGCTCCTACGAGCAGTACTTC. This chain connects TRBV11-2 to TRBJ2-7; tentatively, D is TRBD2 (5 bases). CDR3 length: 14 amino acids. The germline CDR1 and CDR2 sequences are SGHAT and FQNNGV. V lost 8 bases to trimming and J lost 0 bases, with 14 bases between them.